What follows is one T cell receptor (beta chain) and its context. This sample was taken from a study of early T cells in non-severe SARS-CoV-2 infection. TCRdb ran MiXCR on the 5' RACE reads and lists one entry per CDR3 protein. This sample has 80,000 to 100,000 distinct CDR3 sequences; approximately 15% occur once, and the top ten carry about 7.5%. This receptor was taken from an adult who was a healthcare worker with PCR-confirmed SARS-CoV-2 infection or an uninfected control (not recorded which). Sequenced material: whole blood.

CDR3 coding DNA: TGTGCCAGCAGCCCTCTTTTCTACGAGCAGTACTTC. It yields the protein CASSPLFYEQYF. The chain couples TRBV11-2 to TRBJ2-7; D not certain. Trimming took 5 bases from V and 3 from J, leaving 8 bases between them. Germline assignment: CDR1 SGHAT and CDR2 FQNNGV. This CDR3 region has 12 residues.